One T cell receptor beta chain is described in this entry. What it binds is unknown. No DNA is shown, since the ends of the CDR3 on it are uncertain; the CDR3 is the one TCRdb lists. The data were obtained in a study of Graves' ophthalmopathy and Graves' hyperthyroidism. General study findings and limits: Blood also held most thyroid clonotypes expanded above 0.001 frequency.

Germline V gives CDR1 ENHRY, CDR2 SYGVKD. Including both end residues, the CDR3 is 20 amino acids long. Researchers took RNA transcripts and amplified TCR beta CDR3 regions from them. HTBI-primed RT-PCR formed the first round, and a multiplex PCR formed the second. TCRdb analysed the multiplex PCR reads with MiXCR anew, one entry per CDR3 protein. Among around 1.1 million distinct CDR3 sequences listed, approximately 35% were seen once. The chain employs TRBV10-3 and TRBJ1-2. This TCR derives from an adult man with Graves' hyperthyroidism. The sequenced sample was peripheral blood or thyroid tissue (not recorded which). The CDR3 protein is CAISESICSAGHSPNYGYTF.